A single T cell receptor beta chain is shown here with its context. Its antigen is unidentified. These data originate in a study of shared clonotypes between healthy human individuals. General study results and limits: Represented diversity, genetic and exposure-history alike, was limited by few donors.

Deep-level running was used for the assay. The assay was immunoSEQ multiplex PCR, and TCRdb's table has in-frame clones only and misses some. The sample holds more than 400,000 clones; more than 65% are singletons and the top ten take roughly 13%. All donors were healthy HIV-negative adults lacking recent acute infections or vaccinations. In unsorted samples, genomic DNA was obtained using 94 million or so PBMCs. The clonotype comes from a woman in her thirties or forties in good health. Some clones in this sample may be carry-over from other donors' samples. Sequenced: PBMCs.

The CDR3 reads CASTKTRQETQYF. The CDR3 nucleotides are TGTGCCAGCACCAAGACTAGACAAGAGACCCAGTACTTC. The chain employs TRBV7-9 and TRBJ2-5; D is perhaps TRBD2 (6 bases). In germline, CDR1 is SEHNR, CDR2 FQNEAQ (reference sequence). Trimming took off 7 bases at V and 2 bases at J, with 11 bases between the two ends. The CDR3 loop spans 13 amino acids. The whole variable domain, filled in from reference TRBV7-9 and TRBJ2-5, reads DTGVSQNPRHKITKRGQNVTFRCDPISEHNRLYWYRQTLGQGPEFLTYFQNEAQLEKSRLLSDRFSAERPKGSFSTLEIQRTEQGDSAMYLCASTKTRQETQYFGPGTRLLVL.